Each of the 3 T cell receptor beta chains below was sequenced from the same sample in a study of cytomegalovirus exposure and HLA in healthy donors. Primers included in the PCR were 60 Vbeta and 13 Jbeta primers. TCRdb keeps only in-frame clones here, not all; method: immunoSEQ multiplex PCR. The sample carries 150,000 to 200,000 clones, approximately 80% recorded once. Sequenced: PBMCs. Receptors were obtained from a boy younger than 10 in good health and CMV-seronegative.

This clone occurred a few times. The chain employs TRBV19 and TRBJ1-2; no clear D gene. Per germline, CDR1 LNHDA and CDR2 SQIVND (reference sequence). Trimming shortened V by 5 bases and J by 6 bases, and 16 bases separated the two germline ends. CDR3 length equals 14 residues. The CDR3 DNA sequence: TGTGCCAGTAGTGAATGGTCCGCCGGGGATGGCTACACCTTC. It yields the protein CASSEWSAGDGYTF.

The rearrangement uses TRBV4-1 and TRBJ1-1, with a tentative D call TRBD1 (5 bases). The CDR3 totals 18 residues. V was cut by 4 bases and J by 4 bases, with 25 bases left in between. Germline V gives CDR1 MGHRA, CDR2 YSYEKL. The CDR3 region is CASSPGLRFSGIGTEAFF. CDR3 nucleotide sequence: TGCGCCAGCAGCCCAGGCCTACGGTTCTCAGGGATAGGCACTGAAGCTTTCTTT.

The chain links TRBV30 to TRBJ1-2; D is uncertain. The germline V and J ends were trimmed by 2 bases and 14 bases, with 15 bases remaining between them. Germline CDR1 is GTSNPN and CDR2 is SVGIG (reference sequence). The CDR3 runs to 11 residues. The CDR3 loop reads CAWSPGTGQTF. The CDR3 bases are TGTGCCTGGAGTCCGGGTACGGGTCAAACCTTC.